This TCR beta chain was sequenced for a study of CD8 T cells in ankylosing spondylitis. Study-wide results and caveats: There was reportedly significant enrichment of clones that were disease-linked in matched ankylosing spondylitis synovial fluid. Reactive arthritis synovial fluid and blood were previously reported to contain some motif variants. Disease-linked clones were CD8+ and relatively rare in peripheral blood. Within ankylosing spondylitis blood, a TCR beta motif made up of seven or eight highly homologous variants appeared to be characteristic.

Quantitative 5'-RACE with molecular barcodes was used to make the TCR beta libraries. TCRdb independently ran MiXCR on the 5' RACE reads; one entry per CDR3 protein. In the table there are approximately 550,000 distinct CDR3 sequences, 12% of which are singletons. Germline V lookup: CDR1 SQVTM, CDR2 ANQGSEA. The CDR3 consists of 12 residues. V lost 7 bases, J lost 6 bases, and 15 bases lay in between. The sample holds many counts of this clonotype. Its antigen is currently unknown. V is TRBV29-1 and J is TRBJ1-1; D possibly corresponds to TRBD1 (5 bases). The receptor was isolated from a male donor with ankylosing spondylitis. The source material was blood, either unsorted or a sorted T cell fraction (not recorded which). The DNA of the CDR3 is TGCAGCGAAAGCAGGGAGGAGGCTGAAGCTTTCTTT. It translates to CSESREEAEAFF.